A selection of T cell receptor beta chains follows, all from one sample in a study of T cell responses to AZD1222 COVID-19 vaccine. Profiled with immunoSEQ multiplex PCR; TCRdb holds only in-frame clones, not every one. The sample includes more than 150,000 clones, 80% to 95% of them seen just once. The sequencing here drew on peripheral blood, taken 28 days after the second AZD1222 dose. Receptors originate from an adult who received the AZD1222 COVID-19 vaccine. The CDR3 runs from the conserved cysteine through the conserved F or W. Fields, in order: V gene, clone size, J gene, D gene, CDR3 DNA, CDR3 protein. The D gene is left open where the match is weak. Not all rows give a size; the values are once, few, many and, for expanded clones, a class.

V gene: TRBV7-3
clone size: -
J gene: TRBJ2-3
D gene: TRBD1
CDR3 DNA: TGTGCCAGCAGCCCTGGACAGGGGATCACTAGCACAGATACGCAGTATTTT
CDR3 protein: CASSPGQGITSTDTQYF

V gene: TRBV30
clone size: once
J gene: TRBJ2-7
D gene: TRBD1
CDR3 DNA: TGTGCCTGGAGTGTGAGGGGGCACGACTACGAGCAGTACTTC
CDR3 protein: CAWSVRGHDYEQYF

V gene: TRBV27
clone size: -
J gene: TRBJ2-6
D gene: -
CDR3 DNA: TGTGCCAGCAGTCCCCCGAGTGCCGGGGCCAACGTCCTGACTTTC
CDR3 protein: CASSPPSAGANVLTF

V gene: TRBV5-5
clone size: few
J gene: TRBJ1-3
D gene: -
CDR3 DNA: TGTGCCAGCAGCCCGGGAAACACCATATATTTT
CDR3 protein: CASSPGNTIYF

V gene: TRBV7-9
clone size: -
J gene: TRBJ2-1
D gene: TRBD2
CDR3 DNA: TGTGCCAGCAGCCAGATGTGGGGCGGGAGGAAAAGGAATGAGCAGTTCTTC
CDR3 protein: CASSQMWGGRKRNEQFF

V gene: TRBV6-1
clone size: -
J gene: TRBJ2-7
D gene: -
CDR3 DNA: TGTGCCAGCAGTGAAGAGGCAGGGATAGGAGGCGAGCAGTACTTC
CDR3 protein: CASSEEAGIGGEQYF

V gene: TRBV13
clone size: -
J gene: TRBJ1-6
D gene: -
CDR3 DNA: TGTGCCAGCAGCTTAGGCGCCAGGGGAGATTCACCCCTCCACTTT
CDR3 protein: CASSLGARGDSPLHF

V gene: TRBV5-1
clone size: -
J gene: TRBJ1-6
D gene: -
CDR3 DNA: TGCGCCAGCAGCTTGTCAGGGGAAGGAGGTTCACCCCTCCACTTT
CDR3 protein: CASSLSGEGGSPLHF

V gene: TRBV9
clone size: -
J gene: TRBJ1-2
D gene: -
CDR3 DNA: TGTGCCAGCAGCGTAGAGTCGGGGGCACGGGGGGATTATGGCTACACCTTC
CDR3 protein: CASSVESGARGDYGYTF

V gene: TRBV19
clone size: -
J gene: TRBJ2-7
D gene: -
CDR3 DNA: TGTGCCAGTAGTATTGCACCGAGGGGCCCCTACGAGCAGTACTTC
CDR3 protein: CASSIAPRGPYEQYF

V gene: TRBV27
clone size: -
J gene: TRBJ2-1
D gene: TRBD2
CDR3 DNA: TGTGCCAGCAGTTTAGGTTATAGCGGGAGTTTGGAGCAGTTCTTC
CDR3 protein: CASSLGYSGSLEQFF

V gene: TRBV24-1
clone size: -
J gene: TRBJ2-1
D gene: TRBD2
CDR3 DNA: TGTGCCACCAGCGATTATGTAGCGGGAGCCTACAATGAGCAGTTCTTC
CDR3 protein: CATSDYVAGAYNEQFF

V gene: TRBV28
clone size: once
J gene: TRBJ2-7
D gene: -
CDR3 DNA: TGTGCCAGCAAAAAGGGCTCCTACGAGCAGTACTTC
CDR3 protein: CASKKGSYEQYF

V gene: TRBV6-5
clone size: -
J gene: TRBJ1-6
D gene: TRBD1
CDR3 DNA: TGTGCCAGCAGTTACAGCGGGACAGGGGGCGAATCACCCCTCCACTTT
CDR3 protein: CASSYSGTGGESPLHF

V gene: TRBV4-2
clone size: -
J gene: TRBJ1-6
D gene: -
CDR3 DNA: TGTGCCAGCAGCCAAGCCCGACCTCCTGATAATTCACCCCTCCACTTT
CDR3 protein: CASSQARPPDNSPLHF

V gene: TRBV7-9
clone size: once
J gene: TRBJ2-3
D gene: TRBD2
CDR3 DNA: TGTGCCAGCAGTCCTGACCGAGCGGGAGGGCTCACAGATACGCAGTATTTT
CDR3 protein: CASSPDRAGGLTDTQYF

V gene: TRBV18
clone size: -
J gene: TRBJ2-1
D gene: -
CDR3 DNA: TGTGCCAGCTCACCGGGGGGTGAGCAGTTCTTC
CDR3 protein: CASSPGGEQFF

V gene: TRBV27
clone size: -
J gene: TRBJ2-2
D gene: -
CDR3 DNA: TGTGCCAGCAGTTTAGACCGGCCGCTCACCGGGGAGCTGTTTTTT
CDR3 protein: CASSLDRPLTGELFF

V gene: TRBV24-1
clone size: -
J gene: TRBJ2-5
D gene: -
CDR3 DNA: TGTGCCACCAGTGACGGTAAAACCCAAGAGACCCAGTACTTC
CDR3 protein: CATSDGKTQETQYF

V gene: TRBV2
clone size: -
J gene: TRBJ1-1
D gene: -
CDR3 DNA: TGTGCCAGCAATCCGGCAGCCACCCCAGCTTTCTTT
CDR3 protein: CASNPAATPAFF